The 22 T cell receptor beta chains presented below share a single source sample, sequenced in a study of human T cells and chemical hapten exposure. The treatment denotes: therapeutic diphenylcyclopropenone sensitization with weekly scalp DPC. The library tagged individual cDNA molecules with unique molecular identifiers. TCRdb ran MiXCR on the reads and lists one entry per CDR3 protein. The sample includes fewer than 5,500 distinct CDR3 sequences, around half of them seen just once. This specimen consisted of whole blood, obtained before DPC sensitization or 2, 6, or about 24 weeks after (not recorded which). The receptors derive from an adult with alopecia areata. Some clones in this sample may be carry-over from other donors' samples. This table probably holds off-target reads from a library built for another chain.

This chain links TRBV5-1 with TRBJ2-3; TRBD1 matches 7 bases. CDR3 length: 16 amino acids. V lost 6 bases, J lost 5 bases, and 15 bases stayed unmatched. The germline V gene has CDR1 SGHRS and CDR2 YFSETQ. The DNA for the CDR3 is TGCGCCAGCAAAAGGGGGCCGGGGCTCGTAGAAGATACGCAGTATTTT. Protein product: CASKRGPGLVEDTQYF.

The V call is TRBV7-9, the J call TRBJ2-7, with no clear D. The ends were cut back, 5 bases at V and 1 base at J, with 6 bases in the middle. The germline V gene has CDR1 SEHNR and CDR2 FQNEAQ (reference sequence). The CDR3 has 12 amino acids. DNA of the CDR3: TGTGCCAGCAGCACCGGTTCCTACGAGCAGTACTTC. It translates to CASSTGSYEQYF. Looking up the rest from reference TRBV7-9 and TRBJ2-7 gives the full variable domain: DTGVSQNPRHKITKRGQNVTFRCDPISEHNRLYWYRQTLGQGPEFLTYFQNEAQLEKSRLLSDRFSAERPKGSFSTLEIQRTEQGDSAMYLCASSTGSYEQYFGPGTRLTVT.

The rearrangement joins TRBV11-2 to TRBJ2-3; the D is unclear. The V and J ends lost 2 bases and 2 bases respectively, with 11 bases between them. The germline V gene has CDR1 SGHAT and CDR2 FQNNGV. The CDR3 has 15 residues. Here the CDR3 DNA reads TGTGCCAGCAGCTTAACTGAGGCCACCACAGATACGCAGTATTTT. Translated, it gives CASSLTEATTDTQYF.

The gene calls are TRBV6-4 and TRBJ2-1; 9 bases are a match to TRBD1. The CDR3 runs to 15 residues. Germline values: CDR1 MRHNA, CDR2 SNTAGT. V lost 4 bases, J lost 8 bases, and 9 bases stayed unmatched. CDR3 nucleotide sequence: TGTGCCAGCAGTGTATTACAGGGGGCAAGAGATGAGCAGTTCTTC. Protein product: CASSVLQGARDEQFF.

The sample holds one count of this clonotype. The chain recombines TRBV29-1 with TRBJ2-7; tentatively, D is TRBD1 (5 bases). V was cut by 2 bases and J by 3 bases, with 14 bases left in between. This CDR3 comprises 14 residues. CDR1 and CDR2 from the germline V gene are SQVTM and ANQGSEA. The CDR3 spells CSVESQGVIYEQYF. The CDR3 DNA reads TGCAGCGTTGAATCTCAAGGGGTTATCTACGAGCAGTACTTC.

The chain is built from TRBV20-1 and TRBJ2-1, with TRBD2 as a possible D gene (6 bases). The V gene lost 5 bases and the J gene lost 3 bases, with 14 bases spanning the gap. The germline CDR1 and CDR2 sequences are DFQATT and SNEGSKA (reference sequence). The CDR3 has 14 residues. The CDR3 sequence is CSAVVGSNYNEQFF. CDR3 nucleotides: TGCAGTGCTGTGGTCGGGAGTAACTACAATGAGCAGTTCTTC.

This clonotype was counted once. The chain has TRBV5-1 and TRBJ2-7; tentatively, D is TRBD2 (5 bases). The CDR3 loop spans 13 amino acids. Per germline, CDR1 SGHRS and CDR2 YFSETQ. Trimming left V 4 bases short and J 9 bases short, with 17 bases between. The CDR3 nucleotides read TGCGCCAGCAGCCCCCCACTAGAAGGGTGGCAGTACTTC. Translation: CASSPPLEGWQYF.

V and J are TRBV9 and TRBJ2-3; D not resolved. CDR1 is SGDLS, CDR2 YYNGEE, per germline. This CDR3 is built from 13 residues. Trimming removed 4 bases at V and 2 bases at J, with 8 bases between. CDR3 in DNA: TGTGCCAGCAGCCTTGGGGTCACAGATACGCAGTATTTT. Translating gives CASSLGVTDTQYF.

The sample holds a few counts of this clonotype. The rearrangement joins TRBV21-1 to TRBJ1-1; TRBD1 was called by the table and not checked on the DNA. TRBV21-1 is designated a pseudogene. The CDR3 contains 16 residues. The CDR3 DNA follows: TGTGCCAGCAGCTCCCGGACAGGGGCCTCTTTTCTGATAGCTTTCTTT. Translated, it gives CASSSRTGASFLIAFF.

The count of this clonotype is one. This rearrangement joins TRBV5-6 to TRBJ2-2; tentatively, D is TRBD1 (6 bases). The V end was cut by 4 bases, the J end by 6 bases, with 13 bases between. This CDR3 has 14 residues. Germline CDR1 is SGHDT and CDR2 is YYEEEE. Here the CDR3 reads CASSRKGESGELFF. The DNA of the CDR3 is TGTGCCAGCAGCCGGAAGGGGGAGTCCGGGGAGCTGTTTTTT. The full variable domain, completed using reference TRBV5-6 and TRBJ2-2, is DAGVTQSPTHLIKTRGQQVTLRCSPKSGHDTVSWYQQALGQGPQFIFQYYEEEERQRGNFPDRFSGHQFPNYSSELNVNALLLGDSALYLCASSRKGESGELFFGEGSRLTVL.

V gene TRBV3-1 combines with J gene TRBJ2-1, with 9 bases that match TRBD2. The CDR3 has 13 amino acids. V was clipped by 2 bases and J by 9 bases; unmatched bases: 2. CDR1 and CDR2 (germline): LGHDT, YNNKEL (reference sequence). The CDR3 DNA follows: TGTGCCAGCAGCCAACTAGCGGGACGTGAGCAGTTCTTC. This sequence encodes CASSQLAGREQFF.

This chain uses TRBV11-2 with TRBJ2-3; 14 nucleotides line up with TRBD2. The V segment lost 5 bases and the J segment 6 bases; nucleotides outside the gene matches: 4. Germline V gene data show CDR1 as SGHAT and CDR2 as FQNNGV. The CDR3 extends over 15 amino acids. CDR3 residues: CASSRLAGGMDTQYF. The CDR3 nucleotides read TGTGCCAGCAGCCGACTAGCGGGAGGGATGGATACGCAGTATTTT.

This clonotype was counted a single time. The chain uses TRBV7-2 and TRBJ2-7, with TRBD1 as a possible D gene (5 bases). Trimming removed 4 bases from V and 1 base from J, with 11 bases in between. From germline, CDR1 is SGHTA and CDR2 FQGNSA. The CDR3 is 14 amino acids. This chain's CDR3 is CASSYRPKSYEQYF. DNA of the CDR3: TGTGCCAGCAGCTACAGGCCCAAATCCTACGAGCAGTACTTC.

The chain uses TRBV2 and TRBJ2-2, with unresolved D. V was pared by 2 bases and J by 4 bases, with 11 bases between. CDR3 length equals 15 residues. CDR1 and CDR2 from the germline V gene are SNHLY and FYNNEI. CDR3 loop: CASSERLTTTGELFF. In DNA form, the CDR3 reads TGTGCCAGCAGTGAAAGGCTTACCACCACCGGGGAGCTGTTTTTT.

The V and J genes are TRBV5-5 and TRBJ2-7, with 9 bases lining up with TRBD1. The CDR3 has 14 amino acids. After removal of 1 base from V and 4 bases from J, the junction contained 3 bases not matched to a gene. Germline V gene data show CDR1 as SGHKS and CDR2 as YYEKEE (reference sequence). The CDR3 is CASSLWTGEYEQYF. In DNA, the CDR3 is TGTGCCAGCAGCTTGTGGACAGGGGAGTACGAGCAGTACTTC.

The rearrangement joins TRBV5-4 to TRBJ2-3; maybe TRBD2 (7 bases). With 0 bases removed from V and 1 base from J, the gap between germline ends came to 15 bases. Germline-derived CDR1 and CDR2 are SGHNT and YYREEE (reference sequence). This CDR3 is built from 17 residues. CDR3: CASSLGLGGGGTDTQYF. As DNA, the CDR3 is TGTGCCAGCAGCTTGGGACTAGGCGGGGGCGGCACAGATACGCAGTATTTT.

V gene TRBV20-1 combines with J gene TRBJ2-5, with a weak D call TRBD2 (5 bases). Per germline, CDR1 DFQATT and CDR2 SNEGSKA (reference sequence). Trimming left V 3 bases short and J 4 bases short, with 15 bases between. This CDR3 contains 14 residues. CDR3 bases: TGCAGTGCTAGCCTCGTCGGAGGCAGAGAGACCCAGTACTTC. As protein: CSASLVGGRETQYF.

This chain joins TRBV6-1 and TRBJ2-7, with D perhaps TRBD1 or TRBD2 (5 bases each). V shed 2 bases and J shed 2 bases, with 13 bases lying between them. The CDR3 spans 15 residues. Germline V lookup: CDR1 MNHNS, CDR2 SASEGT. The CDR3 sequence is CASSEIPQGAYEQYF. The CDR3 DNA sequence: TGTGCCAGCAGTGAAATCCCGCAGGGAGCCTACGAGCAGTACTTC.

The V and J genes are TRBV5-5 and TRBJ2-3; D is uncertain. Germline loops: CDR1 SGHKS, CDR2 YYEKEE (reference sequence). The length of the CDR3 is 12 residues. Trimming pared 4 bases from V and 6 bases from J, leaving 9 bases between. The CDR3 DNA is TGTGCCAGCAGCCTGGATTGGGATACGCAGTATTTT. Translated: CASSLDWDTQYF.

The CDR3 DNA is TGTGCCAGCAGAAAGGGCGGCGATCGCTACAATGAGCAGTTCTTC. Translated: CASRKGGDRYNEQFF. This chain connects TRBV2 to TRBJ2-1; D not resolved. Germline values: CDR1 SNHLY, CDR2 FYNNEI. V dropped 6 bases and J dropped 3 bases, with 15 bases sitting between them. The CDR3 is made up of 15 amino acids.

This clonotype was recorded only once. The gene calls are TRBV5-1 and TRBJ2-7, with 8 positions matching TRBD2. There are 14 residues in the CDR3. Germline trimming cut 3 bases from V and 4 bases from J; bases unmatched to any gene: 6. Germline V gene lookup returns CDR1 SGHRS and CDR2 YFSETQ. CDR3 loop: CASSSSGSLYEQYF. The CDR3 DNA reads as TGCGCCAGCAGCTCCAGCGGGAGTTTATACGAGCAGTACTTC.

The V call is TRBV12-3 or TRBV12-4, the J call TRBJ2-4; D uncertain. Trimming took 1 base from V and 1 from J, leaving 5 bases between them. This CDR3 has 14 residues. CDR3 DNA: TGTGCCAGCAGTTTAGGGGATGCCAAAAACATTCAGTACTTC. Translation: CASSLGDAKNIQYF.